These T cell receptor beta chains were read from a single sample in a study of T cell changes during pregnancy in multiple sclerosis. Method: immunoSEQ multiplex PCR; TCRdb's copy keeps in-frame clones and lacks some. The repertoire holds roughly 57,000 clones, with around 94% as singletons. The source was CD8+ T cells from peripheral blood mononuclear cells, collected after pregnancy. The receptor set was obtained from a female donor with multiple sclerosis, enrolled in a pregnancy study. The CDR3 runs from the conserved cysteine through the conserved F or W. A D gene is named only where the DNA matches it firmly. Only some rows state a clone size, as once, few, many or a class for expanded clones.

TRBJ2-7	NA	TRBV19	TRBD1	CASSLGQGTEQYF	TGTGCCAGTAGTCTGGGACAGGGGACCGAGCAGTACTTC
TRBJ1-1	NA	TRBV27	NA	CASSLGGAGTEAFF	TGTGCCAGCAGTTTAGGGGGGGCGGGCACTGAAGCTTTCTTT
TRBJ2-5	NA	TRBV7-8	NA	CASSSSRGSGEETQYF	TGTGCCAGCAGCTCAAGCCGGGGTTCGGGGGAGGAGACCCAGTACTTC
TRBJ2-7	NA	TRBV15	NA	CATSRERWAEQYF	TGTGCCACCAGCAGAGAAAGGTGGGCCGAGCAGTACTTC
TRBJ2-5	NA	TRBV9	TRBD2	CASSVNLADYQETQYF	TGTGCCAGCAGCGTAAACCTAGCGGACTACCAAGAGACCCAGTACTTC
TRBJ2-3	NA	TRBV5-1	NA	CASKGTVLPGGTDTQYF	TGCGCCAGCAAGGGGACAGTCTTACCGGGGGGCACAGATACGCAGTATTTT
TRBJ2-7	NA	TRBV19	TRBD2	CASSPDPSGTLYEQYF	TGTGCCAGTTCCCCAGACCCTAGCGGGACTCTCTACGAGCAGTACTTC
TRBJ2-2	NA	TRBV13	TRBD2	CASNLGLGLAGEGNTGELFF	TGTGCCAGCAACCTTGGTTTGGGACTAGCGGGAGAGGGGAACACCGGGGAGCTGTTTTTT
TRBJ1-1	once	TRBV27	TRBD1	CASTPGQVNTEAFF	TGTGCCAGCACTCCGGGACAGGTGAACACTGAAGCTTTCTTT
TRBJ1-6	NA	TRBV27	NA	CASSFGSSPLHF	TGTGCCAGCAGTTTTGGTAGCTCACCCCTCCACTTT
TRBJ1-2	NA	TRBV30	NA	CAWLGGGDYGYTF	TGTGCCTGGCTGGGGGGAGGGGACTATGGCTACACCTTC
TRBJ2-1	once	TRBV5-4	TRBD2	CASSAGTSDYNEQFF	TGTGCCAGCAGCGCCGGGACTAGCGACTACAATGAGCAGTTCTTC
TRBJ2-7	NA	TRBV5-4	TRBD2	CASSLAGLAGDEQYF	TGTGCCAGCAGCTTGGCGGGACTAGCGGGAGACGAGCAGTACTTC
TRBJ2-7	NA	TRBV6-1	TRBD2	CATPGDSGSYGEQYF	TGTGCCACCCCGGGTGATAGCGGGAGTTACGGCGAGCAGTACTTC
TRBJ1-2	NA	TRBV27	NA	CASSLGFGWGYTF	TGTGCCAGCAGTTTAGGATTCGGGTGGGGCTACACCTTC
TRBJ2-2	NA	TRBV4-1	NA	CASSPSPSHTGELFF	TGCGCCAGCAGCCCCTCCCCCTCCCACACCGGGGAGCTGTTTTTT
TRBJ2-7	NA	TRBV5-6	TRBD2	CASSFWTSGSNEQYF	TGTGCCAGCAGCTTTTGGACTAGCGGGAGCAACGAGCAGTACTTC
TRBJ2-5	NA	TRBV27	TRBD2	CASSTPKAGVETQYF	TGTGCCAGCAGTACCCCTAAAGCGGGAGTTGAGACCCAGTACTTC
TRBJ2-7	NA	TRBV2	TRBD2	CASSDSAGGYYEQYF	TGTGCCAGCAGTGATTCAGCGGGAGGCTACTACGAGCAGTACTTC
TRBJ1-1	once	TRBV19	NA	CASSIVVGRQTGAFF	TGTGCCAGTAGTATAGTTGTCGGGCGTCAGACAGGAGCTTTCTTT
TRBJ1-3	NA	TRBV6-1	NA	CASSEDGSGNTIYF	TGTGCCAGCAGTGAAGATGGCAGTGGAAACACCATATATTTT
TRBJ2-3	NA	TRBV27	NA	CASSLEAGGRTDTQYF	TGTGCCAGCAGTTTAGAAGCGGGCGGACGCACAGATACGCAGTATTTT
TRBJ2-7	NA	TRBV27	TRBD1	CASSRQGINEQYF	TGTGCCAGCAGCCGACAGGGTATCAACGAGCAGTACTTC
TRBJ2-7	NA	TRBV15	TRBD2	CATSSRDYSYEQYF	TGTGCCACCAGCAGCCGGGACTACTCCTACGAGCAGTACTTC
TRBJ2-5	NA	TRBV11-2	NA	CASSLEWGARETQYF	TGTGCCAGCAGCTTAGAGTGGGGCGCAAGGGAGACCCAGTACTTC
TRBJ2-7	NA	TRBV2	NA	CASSATTEDYEQYF	TGTGCCAGCAGTGCTACGACAGAAGACTACGAGCAGTACTTC
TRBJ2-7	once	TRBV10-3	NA	CASTDTGTFMDEQYF	TGTGCCTCTACAGATACAGGGACCTTCATGGACGAGCAGTACTTC
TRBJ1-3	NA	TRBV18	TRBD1	CASSPKSGTVISGNTIYF	TGTGCCAGCTCACCTAAGTCCGGGACAGTGATCTCTGGAAACACCATATATTTT
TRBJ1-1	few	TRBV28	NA	CATSGNTEAFF	TGTGCCACCTCGGGGAACACTGAAGCTTTCTTT
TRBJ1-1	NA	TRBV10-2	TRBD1	CASRQGANEAFF	TGCGCCAGTAGACAGGGGGCAAATGAAGCTTTCTTT
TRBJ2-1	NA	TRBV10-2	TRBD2	CASSELAEYNEQFF	TGCGCCAGCAGTGAACTAGCGGAGTACAATGAGCAGTTCTTC
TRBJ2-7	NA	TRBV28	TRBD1	CASSPIGGDRETYEQYF	TGTGCCAGCAGTCCAATAGGAGGGGACAGGGAGACCTACGAGCAGTACTTC
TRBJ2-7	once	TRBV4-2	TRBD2	CASSQDPSGSTYEQYF	TGTGCCAGCAGCCAAGACCCTAGCGGGAGTACCTACGAGCAGTACTTC
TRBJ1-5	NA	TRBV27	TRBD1	CASSSPGTGNQPQHF	TGTGCCAGCAGTTCACCCGGGACAGGGAATCAGCCCCAGCATTTT
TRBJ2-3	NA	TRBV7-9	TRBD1	CASSLKDRFTDTQYF	TGTGCCAGCAGCTTAAAGGACAGGTTCACAGATACGCAGTATTTT
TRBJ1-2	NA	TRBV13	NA	CASSPGQYGYTF	TGTGCCAGCAGCCCCGGACAATATGGCTACACCTTC
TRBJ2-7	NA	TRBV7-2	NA	CASSLGVGGPAGEQYF	TGTGCCAGCAGCTTAGGGGTGGGAGGCCCTGCGGGCGAGCAGTACTTC
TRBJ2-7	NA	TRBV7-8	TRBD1	CASSLELVGQGRYEQYF	TGTGCCAGCAGCTTAGAATTGGTGGGACAGGGACGCTACGAGCAGTACTTC
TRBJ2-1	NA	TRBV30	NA	CAWSLLIYNEQFF	TGTGCCTGGAGCCTACTAATTTACAATGAGCAGTTCTTC
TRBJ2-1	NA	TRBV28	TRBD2	CASSCQGGSGLAGGTVIEQFF	TGTGCCAGCAGTTGTCAGGGGGGTTCTGGACTAGCGGGAGGGACGGTCATTGAGCAGTTCTTC
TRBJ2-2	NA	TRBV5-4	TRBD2	CASSSLAGAGPGELFF	TGTGCCAGCAGCTCGCTAGCGGGAGCGGGACCCGGGGAGCTGTTTTTT
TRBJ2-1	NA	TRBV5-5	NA	CASSLAGGNPNEQFF	TGTGCCAGCAGCTTGGCGGGCGGGAACCCCAATGAGCAGTTCTTC
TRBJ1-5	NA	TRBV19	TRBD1	CASSMVSGGAEPQHF	TGTGCCAGTAGTATGGTCTCAGGGGGCGCGGAGCCCCAGCATTTT
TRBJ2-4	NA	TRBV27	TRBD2	CASSSLAGERGIQYF	TGTGCCAGCAGTAGTCTGGCGGGGGAACGGGGTATTCAGTACTTC
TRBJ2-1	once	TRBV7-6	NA	CASFSGGDNEQFF	TGTGCCAGCTTCAGCGGAGGGGACAATGAGCAGTTCTTC
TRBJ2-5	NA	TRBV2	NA	CASSESGMTETQYF	TGTGCCAGCAGTGAATCAGGGATGACTGAGACCCAGTACTTC
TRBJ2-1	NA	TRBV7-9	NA	CASSPGTREQFF	TGTGCCAGCAGCCCCGGTACCAGGGAGCAGTTCTTC
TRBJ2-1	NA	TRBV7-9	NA	CASSPPPDSSYNEQFF	TGTGCCAGCAGCCCACCCCCGGACAGCTCCTACAATGAGCAGTTCTTC